The subject of this entry is one T cell receptor beta chain. The recovered donors of Cohort 3 showed two negative PCRs, clearance, or symptom resolution. Germline CDR1 is LNHDA and CDR2 is SQIVND (reference sequence). This CDR3 comprises 16 residues. With 6 bases clipped from V and 5 bases from J, the junction kept 16 bases outside the gene matches. The repertoire was sequenced with immunoSEQ multiplex PCR; TCRdb's copy has only in-frame clones and lacks some. This table has roughly 500,000 clones, 88% appearing once. This sample is part of a study of blood T cell repertoires in COVID-19. This TCR came from a woman aged 60-75 years who had recovered from COVID-19. The sequenced sample was PBMCs or T cells enriched from blood (not recorded which). V is TRBV19 and J is TRBJ2-7, with TRBD1 identical over 7 bases. The CDR3 protein is CASSNYPEGALNEQYF. CDR3 sequence (DNA): TGTGCCAGTAGCAATTACCCAGAGGGGGCCCTCAACGAGCAGTACTTC. The variable domain in full, with the rest retrieved from reference TRBV19 and TRBJ2-7, is DGGITQSPKYLFRKEGQNVTLSCEQNLNHDAMYWYRQDPGQGLRLIYYSQIVNDFQKGDIAEGYSVSREKKESFPLTVTSAQKNPTAFYLCASSNYPEGALNEQYFGPGTRLTVT.